The sequence of this TCR beta chain was determined in a study of T cell repertoires in aging, cancer and after chemotherapy. Amplification of TCR beta used genomic DNA extracted from peripheral blood. TRB rearrangements spanning V, D and J were amplified using mixed TRB-A/B primers. TCRdb recomputed calls from the multiplex PCR reads with MiXCR, one row per CDR3 protein. The repertoire has more than 900 distinct CDR3 sequences, around three fifths of them found once; the top ten carry roughly 27%. CDR1 SGHAT and CDR2 FQNNGV come from the germline V gene. The CDR3 is 16 amino acids. The V end lost 4 bases, the J end lost 2 bases, and 18 bases lay between the germline ends.

The chain combines TRBV11-2 with TRBJ2-7; D remains unclear. The specimen sequenced was blood. The clonotype was recovered from a human donor with a solid tumor. In nucleotides, the CDR3 is TGTGCCAGCAGCTCCGACCGGCTAACAAAAGCCTACGAGCAGTACTTC. This encodes CASSSDRLTKAYEQYF.